This TCR beta chain was recovered during a study of sequential checkpoint blockade in melanoma. About the study: Matched biopsies came pretreatment and at week 13 for about 24 patients. General study findings and limits: For nivolumab-first patients, baseline tumor clonality was associated with response. Clinical benefit was about 30 times likelier when tumor T-cell fraction and clonality increased.

Clones were sequenced by immunoSEQ multiplex PCR, and TCRdb holds only the in-frame ones, with some missing. The profile shows roughly 3,000 clones, about 20% of them singletons. The V gene's germline CDR1 is SGHNT and CDR2 YENEEA. J gave up 3 bases and V 6 bases, and 13 bases lay outside the gene matches. The CDR3 covers 16 residues. Treatment given: randomized to nivolumab then ipilimumab (arm A) or the reverse (arm B). By proportion, this clone is medium-sized. Its antigen remains unidentified. Material: tumor tissue (inferred from file names), obtained from a patient given nivolumab and ipilimumab in sequence. This TCR came from a human donor with melanoma. This rearrangement joins TRBV11-3 to TRBJ1-1; 7 nucleotides match TRBD1. In DNA form, the CDR3 reads TGTGCCAGCAGATGGAAGACAGGGAGGTTGGACACTGAAGCTTTCTTT. It is translated as CASRWKTGRLDTEAFF.